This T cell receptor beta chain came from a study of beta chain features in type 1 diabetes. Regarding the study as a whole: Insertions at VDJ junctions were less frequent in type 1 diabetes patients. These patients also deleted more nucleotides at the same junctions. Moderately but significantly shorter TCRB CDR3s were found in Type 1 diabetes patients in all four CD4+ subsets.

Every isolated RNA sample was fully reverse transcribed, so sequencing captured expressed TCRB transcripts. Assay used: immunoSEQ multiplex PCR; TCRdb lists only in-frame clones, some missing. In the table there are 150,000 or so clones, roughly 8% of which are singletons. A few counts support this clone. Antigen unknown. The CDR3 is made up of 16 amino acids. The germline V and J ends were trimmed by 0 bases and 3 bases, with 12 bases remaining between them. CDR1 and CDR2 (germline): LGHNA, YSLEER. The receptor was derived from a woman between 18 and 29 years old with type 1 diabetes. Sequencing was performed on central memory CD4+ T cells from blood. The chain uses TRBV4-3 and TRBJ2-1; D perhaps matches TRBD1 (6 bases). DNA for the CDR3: TGCGCCAGCAGCCAAGATGCGACAGGAAACTACAATGAGCAGTTCTTC. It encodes CASSQDATGNYNEQFF.